Following are 8 T cell receptor beta chains from one sample sequenced in a study of cytomegalovirus exposure and HLA in healthy donors. The PCR made use of 60 Vbeta and 13 Jbeta primers. Sequenced by immunoSEQ multiplex PCR; TCRdb stores in-frame clones only, minus some. This table holds around 130,000 clones, roughly four fifths found once. Sequenced sample: PBMCs. The receptors shown here come from a woman aged 18-35 years in good health and CMV-seronegative.

This chain joins TRBV9 and TRBJ2-1, with TRBD2 identical over 7 bases. The trim removed 4 bases at V and 0 bases at J, leaving 7 bases unmatched. CDR3 length: 16 residues. The germline gives CDR1 SGDLS, CDR2 YYNGEE. DNA for the CDR3: TGTGCCAGCAGCCCCCGGCCGGGGGGCTCCTACAATGAGCAGTTCTTC. Its translation: CASSPRPGGSYNEQFF.

The gene calls are TRBV4-2 and TRBJ2-1; D is unclear. Trimming took 0 bases from V and 16 from J, leaving 16 bases between them. The CDR3 sequence is 13 residues long. Germline V lookup: CDR1 LGHNA, CDR2 YNFKEQ. CDR3 in DNA: TGTGCCAGCAGCCAAGAAGGCCACCGAGGTCGTTTCTTC. Translation: CASSQEGHRGRFF.

The chain employs TRBV5-1 and TRBJ2-7, with 7 bases fitting TRBD1. Germline trimming cut 4 bases from V and 3 bases from J; bases unmatched to any gene: 7. Germline values: CDR1 SGHRS, CDR2 YFSETQ. CDR3 length: 14 amino acids. The CDR3 loop is CASSVRQGNYEQYF. DNA of the CDR3: TGCGCCAGCAGCGTACGACAGGGAAACTACGAGCAGTACTTC.

The rearrangement uses TRBV11-2 and TRBJ2-1; the D is unclear. The CDR3 spans 13 residues. V was clipped by 2 bases and J by 8 bases, with 10 bases between them. The germline V gene has CDR1 SGHAT and CDR2 FQNNGV. This CDR3 reads CASSLLNPYEQFF. The CDR3 region has the DNA TGTGCCAGCAGCTTATTAAATCCCTATGAGCAGTTCTTC.

The V call is TRBV23-1, the J call TRBJ2-3, with a tentative D call TRBD2 (6 bases). TRBV23-1 is marked as an open reading frame, function uncertain. The CDR3 extends over 13 amino acids. Between the trimmed V and J ends, which lost 11 bases and 4 bases, there was a span of 16 bases. This CDR3 is CAGGYQGADTQYF. CDR3 nucleotides: TGCGCCGGGGGGTACCAGGGCGCAGATACGCAGTATTTT.

The genes are TRBV7-9 and TRBJ2-2, with a possible D match to TRBD1 (7 bases). Trimming cost V 4 bases and J 2 bases, with 14 bases left between them. There are 16 residues in the CDR3. The germline V gene has CDR1 SEHNR and CDR2 FQNEAQ (reference sequence). The CDR3 DNA is TGTGCCAGCAGCTCCCACCAGGGGGGAAACACCGGGGAGCTGTTTTTT. Its translation: CASSSHQGGNTGELFF.

The chain has TRBV19 and TRBJ2-1; perhaps TRBD2 as D (5 bases). Germline loops: CDR1 LNHDA, CDR2 SQIVND (reference sequence). Trimming shortened V by 3 bases and J by 7 bases, and 19 bases separated the two germline ends. The CDR3 has 16 amino acids. This CDR3 reads CASSIPRRGRGNEQFF. Written as DNA, the CDR3 is TGTGCCAGTAGTATTCCCCGGAGAGGGAGAGGGAATGAGCAGTTCTTC.

The gene calls are TRBV7-2 and TRBJ2-2; TRBD1 aligns across 9 bases. This CDR3 comprises 16 residues. The V gene's germline CDR1 is SGHTA and CDR2 FQGNSA. V was pared by 6 bases and J by 2 bases, with 7 bases of the junction left unmatched. The CDR3 region has the DNA TGTGCCAGCAGGTTCCCGGGACAGGGAAACACCGGGGAGCTGTTTTTT. It is translated as CASRFPGQGNTGELFF.